This T cell receptor (beta chain) comes out of a study of cytomegalovirus exposure and HLA in healthy donors. General study findings and limits: Per a prior analysis, the majority of TCR beta V segments were productive roughly 87% or roughly 30% of the time. Follow-up analysis later connected one missense variant in DCLRE1C with trimming of TCR beta V- and J-genes. An observed cluster of highly shared sequence variants was recorded as a likely sequencing artifact. The study put 160 or so TCR beta chains on its list as cytomegalovirus-associated.

Note on this clone: Its antigen is unknown.

PCR amplification relied on 60 Vbeta primers (plus 13 Jbeta primers). The assay was immunoSEQ multiplex PCR, and TCRdb's table has in-frame clones only and misses some. This sample has 150,000 to 200,000 clones; approximately 85% occur once, and the top ten carry about 2.2%. This clonotype was obtained from a woman between 45 and 65 years old in good health and CMV-seronegative. Sequencing input: PBMCs.

The CDR3 here is CASSRTGEETQYF. In nucleotides, the CDR3 is TGTGCCAGCAGTCGAACAGGGGAAGAGACCCAGTACTTC. The genes are TRBV6-6 and TRBJ2-5, with TRBD1 matching 7 bases. With 5 bases clipped from V and 3 bases from J, the junction kept 3 bases outside the gene matches. There are 13 residues in the CDR3. Germline CDR1 is MNHNY and CDR2 is SVGAGI (reference sequence).